This TCR beta chain came from a study of shared clonotypes between healthy human individuals. This table comes from immunoSEQ multiplex PCR, and its TCRdb copy is limited to in-frame clones, with some not included. The table shows some 470,000 clones, with 75% to 85% occurring only once. Germline-derived CDR1 and CDR2 are KGHSH and LQKENI. V shed 1 base and J shed 5 bases, with 11 bases lying between them. The CDR3 runs to 15 residues. This clonotype originated in a woman between 35 and 50 years old in good health. Some clones in this sample may be carry-over from other donors' samples. Sequenced input: PBMCs. This chain joins TRBV18 and TRBJ2-2; the D gene is possibly TRBD1 (5 bases). CDR3: CASSPQTGATGELFF. The CDR3, as DNA: TGTGCCAGCTCACCACAAACAGGAGCTACCGGGGAGCTGTTTTTT.